These 24 T cell receptor beta chains share one sample of origin, sequenced in a study of blood T cells in healthy people across ages. Combining a sample-barcoded 5' primer with a J-beta primer mix, a second PCR ran for 7 to 11 cycles. TCRdb re-called the 5' RACE reads with MiXCR, one entry per CDR3 protein. The repertoire holds over 750,000 distinct CDR3 sequences, with about 25% as singletons. Separately, the same data were catalogued under a study of T cells of mothers and their children.

Sequencing used blood. The receptors were gathered from a boy younger than 18 in good health.

This clonotype turned up a few times. The rearrangement joins TRBV29-1 to TRBJ1-2, with D perhaps TRBD1 (5 bases). V was pared by 0 bases and J by 9 bases, with 14 bases between. CDR1 and CDR2 from the germline V gene are SQVTM and ANQGSEA. CDR3 length: 13 amino acids. In DNA, the CDR3 is TGCAGCGTTGAAGAGGGCAGGGAGGTACGCTACACCTTC. It codes for CSVEEGREVRYTF.

This clonotype has only a few counts. V usage is TRBV5-1 and J usage is TRBJ2-4, with TRBD2 matching 11 bases. The CDR3 extends over 16 amino acids. The junction had 9 bases not matched to a gene; V was cut back by 3 bases and J by 7 bases. Germline lookup yields CDR1 SGHRS and CDR2 YFSETQ. The CDR3 loop is CASSYGLAGGGNIQYF. The CDR3 coding sequence is TGCGCCAGCAGCTACGGTCTAGCGGGAGGTGGGAACATTCAGTACTTC.

This clonotype was seen ten or more times. This chain uses TRBV12-3 or TRBV12-4 with TRBJ2-5, with 10 bases aligning to TRBD1. This CDR3 contains 14 residues. Trimming took 6 bases from V and 1 from J; bases not matched to a gene: 2. The CDR3 DNA sequence: TGTGCCAGCAGCCGGGACAGGGGCCAAGAGACCCAGTACTTC. Translation: CASSRDRGQETQYF.

The CDR3 here is CASSLVITGGNEQFF. The CDR3 nucleotides read TGTGCCAGCAGTTTGGTAATCACAGGGGGCAATGAGCAGTTCTTC. The genes are TRBV28 and TRBJ2-1, with 8 bases fitting TRBD1. Germline CDR1 reads MDHEN; CDR2 reads SYDVKM. The V and J ends lost 3 bases and 6 bases, in that order; junction bases with no gene match: 7. The CDR3 runs 15 residues.

This clonotype was detected a few times. The chain combines TRBV24-1 with TRBJ2-1, with D possibly called TRBD1 or TRBD2 (6 bases each). Germline CDR1 is KGHDR and CDR2 is SFDVKD. V lost 11 bases and J 6 bases, leaving 16 bases between the germline ends. CDR3 length: 13 amino acids. The DNA of the CDR3 is TGTGCCATAGCAGACGGGGGCCCCAATGAGCAGTTCTTC. This translates into CAIADGGPNEQFF.

Only a few counts were recorded for this clonotype. The rearrangement joins TRBV29-1 to TRBJ2-5, with D perhaps being TRBD1 or TRBD2 (6 bases each). CDR1 is SQVTM and CDR2 is ANQGSEA in the germline V gene. This CDR3 comprises 12 residues. Trimming cost V 6 bases and J 5 bases, with 13 bases left between them. This CDR3 reads CSVKGGAETQYF. The CDR3, as DNA: TGCAGCGTGAAGGGGGGCGCGGAGACCCAGTACTTC.

This clonotype was counted only a few times. The rearrangement joins TRBV7-3 to TRBJ2-5; maybe TRBD2 (5 bases). The assigned J gene may be wrong: the sequence end matches TRBJ2-7 better. Looked up from germline, CDR1 is SGHTA and CDR2 is FQGTGA. The CDR3 runs 13 residues. The CDR3 bases are TGTGCCAGCAGCATTGGACGGGAATACGAGCAGTACTTC. It translates to CASSIGREYEQYF.

The table lists this clonotype with a few counts. As DNA, the CDR3 is TGCGCCAGCAGCGGGGGTTGGACAGAGACCGAGGAGACCCAGTACTTC. It encodes CASSGGWTETEETQYF. V is TRBV5-1 and J is TRBJ2-5, with D maybe TRBD1 (6 bases). Germline CDR1 SGHRS, CDR2 YFSETQ. The V gene lost 4 bases and the J gene lost 5 bases, with 21 bases spanning the gap. This CDR3 spans 16 amino acids. Complete variable domain (other parts from reference TRBV5-1 and TRBJ2-5): KAGVTQTPRYLIKTRGQQVTLSCSPISGHRSVSWYQQTPGQGLQFLFEYFSETQRNKGNFPGRFSGRQFSNSRSEMNVSTLELGDSALYLCASSGGWTETEETQYFGPGTRLLVL.

This clonotype was picked up a small number of times. Here the CDR3 DNA reads TGTGCCAGCAGTTATCTAGCGGGCTCCCAAGAGACCCAGTACTTC. Translation: CASSYLAGSQETQYF. V gene TRBV7-9 combines with J gene TRBJ2-5; TRBD2 matches 8 bases. The CDR3 is made up of 15 amino acids. Unmatched junction bases numbered 7, after V lost 6 bases and J lost 1 base. CDR1 is SEHNR and CDR2 is FQNEAQ in the germline V gene (reference sequence).

This clonotype was seen a few times. This chain connects TRBV7-2 to TRBJ2-5, with 10 bases matching TRBD2. The trim removed 1 base at V and 4 bases at J, leaving 6 bases unmatched. The CDR3 spans 16 residues. The germline V gene has CDR1 SGHTA and CDR2 FQGNSA. CDR3 coding DNA: TGTGCCAGCAGCTTAGACAGAGCGGGGGGGCGAGAGACCCAGTACTTC. Its translation is CASSLDRAGGRETQYF.

The chain carries TRBV5-1 and TRBJ1-4; D gene unclear. Trimming stripped 0 bases from V and 4 bases from J, with 22 bases between. Germline CDR1 and CDR2: SGHRS and YFSETQ. CDR3 length: 19 amino acids. The CDR3 region has the DNA TGCGCCAGCAGCTTGGCCCTTCGTTTCATAGGTGGAGGTAATGAAAAACTGTTTTTT. It codes for CASSLALRFIGGGNEKLFF.

The chain recombines TRBV11-2 with TRBJ2-7, with TRBD2 matching over 8 bases. CDR1 is SGHAT and CDR2 is FQNNGV in the germline V gene. The CDR3 length is 15 residues. Unmatched junction bases numbered 9, after V lost 5 bases and J lost 3 bases. This CDR3 is CASSPGGVYFYEQYF. In DNA form, the CDR3 reads TGTGCCAGCAGCCCCGGGGGGGTATATTTCTACGAGCAGTACTTC.

The chain combines TRBV11-2 with TRBJ2-7, with TRBD2 as a possible D gene (6 bases). The germline gives CDR1 SGHAT, CDR2 FQNNGV. This CDR3 comprises 14 residues. With 7 bases removed from V and 2 bases from J, the gap between germline ends came to 15 bases. The CDR3 reads CASNSGQPTYEQYF. CDR3 sequence (DNA): TGTGCCAGCAACAGCGGGCAACCTACCTACGAGCAGTACTTC. The full variable domain, its missing parts supplied by reference TRBV11-2 and TRBJ2-7, is EAGVAQSPRYKIIEKRQSVAFWCNPISGHATLYWYQQILGQGPKLLIQFQNNGVVDDSQLPKDRFSAERLKGVDSTLKIQPAKLEDSAVYLCASNSGQPTYEQYFGPGTRLTVT.

This clonotype came up a few times. The chain carries TRBV5-5 and TRBJ1-2; 8 nucleotides align to TRBD1. The CDR3 has 14 residues. Germline values: CDR1 SGHKS, CDR2 YYEKEE (reference sequence). Trimming took 3 bases from V and 8 from J; bases not matched to a gene: 9. In DNA, the CDR3 is TGTGCCAGCAGCTGGGAGACAGGGGCCGACGGCTACACCTTC. It specifies CASSWETGADGYTF.

CDR3 DNA: TGCAGCGTCCCCGGGACAGTACTCTATGGCTACACCTTC. It is translated as CSVPGTVLYGYTF. The rearrangement links TRBV29-1 to TRBJ1-2; 7 bases agree with TRBD1. The junction had 8 bases not matched to a gene; V was cut back by 6 bases and J by 4 bases. This CDR3 has 13 amino acids. Germline-derived CDR1 and CDR2 are SQVTM and ANQGSEA.

This clonotype occurred a few times. The rearrangement links TRBV3-1 to TRBJ2-5; no firm D call. Trimming removed 3 bases from V and 2 bases from J, with 10 bases in between. There are 14 residues in the CDR3. Germline lookup yields CDR1 LGHDT and CDR2 YNNKEL (reference sequence). CDR3 bases: TGTGCCAGCAGCCAGGGTAGGAAACAAGAGACCCAGTACTTC. Protein sequence: CASSQGRKQETQYF.

The V call is TRBV7-4, the J call TRBJ2-4, with D possibly TRBD1 on 6 matching bases. This CDR3 comprises 14 residues. V was clipped by 5 bases and J by 3 bases, with 11 bases between them. The germline V gene has CDR1 SGHVT and CDR2 SQSDAQ. CDR3 residues: CASSGQIGKNIQYF. The CDR3 bases are TGTGCCAGCAGCGGACAGATTGGCAAAAACATTCAGTACTTC. Together with reference TRBV7-4 and TRBJ2-4, the CDR3 gives the full variable domain: GAGVSQSPRYKVAKRGRDVALRCDSISGHVTLYWYRQTLGQGSEVLTYSQSDAQRDKSGRPSGRFSAERPERSVSTLKIQRTEQGDSAVYLCASSGQIGKNIQYFGAGTRLSVL.

The chain combines TRBV27 with TRBJ2-1, with D unresolved. Germline CDR1 is MNHEY and CDR2 is SMNVEV (reference sequence). With 1 base removed from V and 5 bases from J, the gap between germline ends came to 12 bases. The CDR3 contains 15 residues. The CDR3 coding sequence is TGTGCCAGCAGTTTATTAGGGTGGCACCACAATGAGCAGTTCTTC. Its protein product is CASSLLGWHHNEQFF.

This clonotype was seen a handful of times. This chain joins TRBV12-3 or TRBV12-4 and TRBJ1-3; D gene uncertain. V was trimmed by 6 bases and J by 3 bases, leaving 12 bases between them. The CDR3 contains 14 residues. CDR3 loop: CASRVREGGNTIYF. The DNA for the CDR3 is TGTGCCAGCAGGGTCAGAGAAGGTGGAAACACCATATATTTT.

J is TRBJ1-1 and V is TRBV7-2, with TRBD1 matching 7 bases. The CDR3 has 15 amino acids. V lost 2 bases to trimming and J lost 3 bases; unmatched junction nucleotides: 6. Per the germline V gene, CDR1 is SGHTA and CDR2 is FQGNSA. The DNA for the CDR3 is TGTGCCAGCAGCTTATCCCCAGGGGGTTACACTGAAGCTTTCTTT. It encodes CASSLSPGGYTEAFF.

This clonotype was observed at least ten times. The chain is built from TRBV4-3 and TRBJ1-1; 7 bases map to TRBD1. Trimming removed 1 base from V and 2 bases from J; junction bases left unmatched: 1. The CDR3 consists of 14 residues. CDR1 and CDR2 from the germline V gene are LGHNA and YSLEER. The CDR3 is CASSQGDRNTEAFF. CDR3 nucleotide sequence: TGCGCCAGCAGCCAAGGGGACAGAAACACTGAAGCTTTCTTT.

This chain joins TRBV28 and TRBJ1-3, with 8 bases lining up with TRBD1. Germline assignment: CDR1 MDHEN and CDR2 SYDVKM. V lost 4 bases, J lost 4 bases, and 6 bases stayed unmatched. CDR3 length: 15 residues. The CDR3 spells CASSSGGQRGNTIYF. CDR3 DNA sequence: TGTGCCAGCAGTTCAGGGGGCCAGAGAGGAAACACCATATATTTT. The whole variable domain, filled in from reference TRBV28 and TRBJ1-3, reads DVKVTQSSRYLVKRTGEKVFLECVQDMDHENMFWYRQDPGLGLRLIYFSYDVKMKEKGDIPEGYSVSREKKERFSLILESASTNQTSMYLCASSSGGQRGNTIYFGEGSWLTVV.

This clonotype was counted a few times. V is TRBV7-9 and J is TRBJ2-5; 11 bases are a match to TRBD1. The closer fit of TRBJ2-7 to the DNA end suggests the J call may be wrong. This CDR3 region has 15 residues. The germline gives CDR1 SEHNR, CDR2 FQNEAQ (reference sequence). The CDR3 region is CASSFPGQGVYEQYF. In DNA, the CDR3 is TGTGCCAGCAGCTTCCCGGGACAGGGGGTTTACGAGCAGTACTTC.

The chain combines TRBV20-1 with TRBJ2-7; TRBD2 matches at 9 bases. V lost 3 bases and J lost 3; bases outside the gene matches: 9. Germline CDR1 is DFQATT and CDR2 is SNEGSKA (reference sequence). CDR3 length: 15 amino acids. CDR3 nucleotide sequence: TGCAGTGCTAGCAGTTTAGCGGGGGTCGGCTACGAGCAGTACTTC. Its translation is CSASSLAGVGYEQYF.